One sample yielded the 15 T cell receptor beta chains listed below, sequenced in a study of response to subunit inactivated influenza vaccine. TCRdb re-derived calls from the RT-PCR reads in MiXCR, one entry per CDR3 protein. The table includes over 750,000 distinct CDR3 sequences, 21% detected once. Sequencing used PBMCs from blood, obtained around 5 days after vaccination. These receptors were obtained from a man in his fifties who received an inactivated influenza vaccine.

As regards this clonotype: A junction boundary mismatches the germline segment, possibly from a read error. The rearrangement links TRBV4-2 to TRBJ2-1; possibly TRBD1 or TRBD2 for D (5 bases each). This CDR3 contains 14 residues. Germline V gene sequence: CDR1 LGHNA, CDR2 YNFKEQ. The CDR3 bases are TGTGCCGGCAGCCACGTTGGGACCGACAATGAGCAGTTCTTC. It translates to CAGSHVGTDNEQFF.

There are a few counts of this clonotype. The rearrangement joins TRBV27 to TRBJ2-1; no reliable D call. V was trimmed by 5 bases and J by 8 bases, leaving 10 bases between them. CDR3 size: 12 residues. Germline V lookup: CDR1 MNHEY, CDR2 SMNVEV (reference sequence). In DNA form, the CDR3 reads TGTGCCAGCAGTGGCCTCGACCATGAGCAGTTCTTC. It specifies CASSGLDHEQFF.

This clonotype was recorded many times. V is TRBV12-3 or TRBV12-4 and J is TRBJ2-7; a possible D gene is TRBD2 (7 bases). Between the trimmed V and J ends, which lost 5 bases and 2 bases, there was a span of 13 bases. The CDR3 runs 14 residues. In nucleotides, the CDR3 is TGTGCCAGCAGTCCCGGGGGGCCTGCCTACGAGCAGTACTTC. Translation: CASSPGGPAYEQYF.

V and J are TRBV7-2 and TRBJ2-1; no clear D gene. The CDR3 has 13 residues. Germline CDR1 is SGHTA and CDR2 is FQGNSA. Trimming cost V 5 bases and J 9 bases, with 14 bases left between them. The CDR3 DNA reads as TGTGCCAGCAGCCCCGCCACCTTGGGTGAGCAGTTCTTC. Translating it yields CASSPATLGEQFF.

The chain carries TRBV7-9 and TRBJ2-7; the match to TRBD2 covers 8 bases. The V gene's germline CDR1 is SEHNR and CDR2 FQNEAQ (reference sequence). The V gene end was trimmed by 5 bases and the J gene end by 2 bases; junction bases not matched to a gene: 11. The CDR3 sequence is 16 residues long. CDR3 sequence: CASSPPTSGITYEQYF. CDR3 in DNA: TGTGCCAGCAGCCCTCCTACTAGCGGAATCACCTACGAGCAGTACTTC.

The V gene is TRBV20-1, the J gene TRBJ2-1; 10 bases align to TRBD1. The V gene's germline CDR1 is DFQATT and CDR2 SNEGSKA (reference sequence). This CDR3 has 16 residues. The V and J ends lost 6 bases and 1 base, in that order; junction bases with no gene match: 9. Here the CDR3 reads CSASGTGVQSYNEQFF. CDR3 coding DNA: TGCAGTGCCTCCGGGACAGGGGTCCAATCCTACAATGAGCAGTTCTTC.

This clonotype was found many times. The V and J genes are TRBV3-1 and TRBJ1-1; possibly TRBD1 for D (5 bases). The CDR3 has 12 amino acids. Trimming removed 6 bases at V and 6 bases at J, with 11 bases between. The germline gives CDR1 LGHDT, CDR2 YNNKEL (reference sequence). The CDR3 nucleotides read TGTGCCAGCAGTATCCGGGGGGCTGAAGCTTTCTTT. As protein: CASSIRGAEAFF. The full variable domain, completed using reference TRBV3-1 and TRBJ1-1, is DTAVSQTPKYLVTQMGNDKSIKCEQNLGHDTMYWYKQDSKKFLKIMFSYNNKELIINETVPNRFSPKSPDKAHLNLHINSLELGDSAVYFCASSIRGAEAFFGQGTRLTVV.

V gene TRBV20-1 combines with J gene TRBJ2-1; D call uncertain. V was clipped by 4 bases and J by 9 bases, with 10 bases between them. Germline lookup yields CDR1 DFQATT and CDR2 SNEGSKA (reference sequence). CDR3 length: 11 amino acids. The CDR3 sequence is CSAILISEQFF. The CDR3 coding sequence is TGCAGTGCTATACTCATCAGTGAGCAGTTCTTC.

This clonotype was seen a few times. V usage is TRBV27 and J usage is TRBJ1-6; TRBD1 agrees at 9 bases. CDR1 is MNHEY, CDR2 SMNVEV, per germline (reference sequence). J lost 10 bases, V lost 5 bases, and 6 bases had no gene match. CDR3 length: 14 residues. For the CDR3, the DNA is TGTGCCAGCAGTCCTCGGACAGGGGCCTCACCCCTCCACTTT. Its translation: CASSPRTGASPLHF.

V usage is TRBV9 and J usage is TRBJ2-7; perhaps TRBD2 as D (7 bases). V gave up 5 bases and J gave up 5 bases, with 20 bases separating them. The length of the CDR3 is 15 residues. In germline, CDR1 is SGDLS, CDR2 YYNGEE. DNA for the CDR3: TGTGCCAGCAGTGGAGGGGGAGCGGGGCTAAACGAGCAGTACTTC. Protein: CASSGGGAGLNEQYF. The complete variable domain, with remaining parts taken from reference TRBV9 and TRBJ2-7, reads DSGVTQTPKHLITATGQRVTLRCSPRSGDLSVYWYQQSLDQGLQFLIQYYNGEERAKGNILERFSAQQFPDLHSELNLSSLELGDSALYFCASSGGGAGLNEQYFGPGTRLTVT.

The chain joins TRBV4-3 to TRBJ2-7; a possible D gene is TRBD1 (5 bases). Germline lookup yields CDR1 LGHNA and CDR2 YSLEER. The CDR3 is made up of 16 amino acids. V lost 0 bases to trimming and J lost 4 bases, with 16 bases between them. CDR3 bases: TGCGCCAGCAGCCAAGAGTTCCAGTACAGGAGATACGAGCAGTACTTC. Protein: CASSQEFQYRRYEQYF.

The chain recombines TRBV2 with TRBJ2-7; D is perhaps TRBD1 (6 bases). Between the trimmed V and J ends, which lost 8 bases and 2 bases, there was a span of 13 bases. This CDR3 has 13 residues. Germline V lookup: CDR1 SNHLY, CDR2 FYNNEI. The CDR3 reads CASSDDRTYEQYF. The CDR3 nucleotides read TGTGCCAGCTCCGACGACAGGACCTACGAGCAGTACTTC.

This chain links TRBV4-1 with TRBJ2-3; D might be TRBD1 or TRBD2, each matching 5 bases. With 1 base removed from V and 2 bases from J, the gap between germline ends came to 10 bases. Germline V gene sequence: CDR1 MGHRA, CDR2 YSYEKL. There are 15 residues in the CDR3. The CDR3: CASSQVGVSTDTQYF. The CDR3, as DNA: TGCGCCAGCAGCCAAGTGGGGGTATCCACAGATACGCAGTATTTT.

Here the CDR3 reads CSVESSGVSYNEQFF. The CDR3 DNA follows: TGCAGCGTTGAGTCAAGCGGCGTCTCCTACAATGAGCAGTTCTTC. The V and J genes are TRBV29-1 and TRBJ2-1; D possibly corresponds to TRBD2 (5 bases). There are 15 residues in the CDR3. The V end was cut by 3 bases, the J end by 0 bases, with 12 bases between. Per germline, CDR1 SQVTM and CDR2 ANQGSEA.

This clonotype appeared many times. The gene calls are TRBV27 and TRBJ1-5; the D is unclear. V dropped 6 bases and J dropped 3 bases, with 12 bases sitting between them. Germline V gene lookup returns CDR1 MNHEY and CDR2 SMNVEV (reference sequence). The CDR3 contains 14 residues. The DNA of the CDR3 is TGTGCCAGCAGGAGTGCGGAGACCAATCAGCCCCAGCATTTT. Translating it yields CASRSAETNQPQHF.